The 12 T cell receptor beta chains reported below all come from one sample, sequenced in a study of blood T cell repertoires in COVID-19. Profiling relied on immunoSEQ multiplex PCR, and the TCRdb table lists in-frame clones only, not all of them. Among some 300,000 clones listed, around 89% were seen once. The sequenced sample consisted of peripheral blood. The receptors stem from a middle-aged woman with COVID-19, enrolled during active disease.

CDR3 sequence reads: CASSYSIPWRDTIYF. CDR3 sequence (DNA): TGTGCCAGCAGTTACTCCATCCCCTGGCGGGACACCATATATTTT. The chain is built from TRBV6-6 and TRBJ1-3; unclear D gene. The germline V and J ends were trimmed by 0 bases and 8 bases, with 14 bases remaining between them. Germline V gene data show CDR1 as MNHNY and CDR2 as SVGAGI (reference sequence). The CDR3 contains 15 residues.

This chain joins TRBV6-1 and TRBJ1-2; 8 bases fit TRBD1. V shed 0 bases and J 8 bases; nucleotides not matched to a gene: 8. Germline V gives CDR1 MNHNS, CDR2 SASEGT. The CDR3 covers 15 residues. The CDR3 nucleotides read TGTGCCAGCAGTGAAGCGGACAGGGAGGGACGGGGCTACACCTTC. It is translated as CASSEADREGRGYTF.

This chain links TRBV7-9 with TRBJ1-3; no clear D. CDR3 length: 15 residues. From germline, CDR1 is SEHNR and CDR2 FQNEAQ (reference sequence). With 7 bases removed from V and 1 base from J, the gap between germline ends came to 14 bases. CDR3 in amino acids: CASTVVERSGNTIYF. CDR3 nucleotide sequence: TGTGCCAGCACCGTCGTGGAGCGTTCTGGAAACACCATATATTTT.

The V and J genes are TRBV5-1 and TRBJ1-1; D gene ambiguous. The CDR3 has 12 residues. Germline CDR1 is SGHRS and CDR2 is YFSETQ. With 1 base removed from V and 1 base from J, the gap between germline ends came to 2 bases. The CDR3 loop is CASSLQNTEAFF. The DNA of the CDR3 is TGCGCCAGCAGCTTGCAGAACACTGAAGCTTTCTTT.

The chain carries TRBV4-1 and TRBJ2-7; TRBD1 matches 10 bases. CDR3 length: 15 residues. J lost 6 bases, V lost 4 bases, and 9 bases had no gene match. The V gene's germline CDR1 is MGHRA and CDR2 YSYEKL. The DNA for the CDR3 is TGCGCCAGCAGCCCACAGAAGGGACAGGGGACCGAGCAGTACTTC. Amino acid sequence: CASSPQKGQGTEQYF.

The V gene is TRBV28, the J gene TRBJ1-4, with 7 bases matching TRBD1. There are 16 residues in the CDR3. V gave up 7 bases and J gave up 5 bases; unmatched junction bases: 13. Germline values: CDR1 MDHEN, CDR2 SYDVKM. CDR3 region: CASNLGTAVINEKLFF. The CDR3 DNA reads TGTGCCAGCAACCTAGGGACAGCAGTCATCAATGAAAAACTGTTTTTT.

The chain uses TRBV19 and TRBJ1-5; perhaps TRBD1 as D (6 bases). The CDR3 length is 16 residues. CDR1 and CDR2 (germline): LNHDA, SQIVND (reference sequence). V lost 6 bases and J 0 bases, leaving 15 bases between the germline ends. CDR3 DNA sequence: TGTGCCAGTAGGCTTCAGGGGACCCATAGCAATCAGCCCCAGCATTTT. Its protein is CASRLQGTHSNQPQHF.

This chain links TRBV6-5 with TRBJ2-7; perhaps TRBD1 as D (5 bases). V lost 6 bases, J lost 4 bases, and 7 bases lay in between. The CDR3 runs 11 residues. Germline V gene lookup returns CDR1 MNHEY and CDR2 SVGAGI. For the CDR3, the DNA is TGTGCCAGCAGCAGGGTGTACGAGCAGTACTTC. This translates into CASSRVYEQYF.

The V and J genes are TRBV5-6 and TRBJ2-7; 7 bases are shared with TRBD2. V was clipped by 2 bases and J by 5 bases; unmatched bases: 7. The CDR3 is 14 amino acids. Looked up from germline, CDR1 is SGHDT and CDR2 is YYEEEE. CDR3 nucleotides: TGTGCCAGCAGCTTCGGACTAGTAGGAAACGAGCAGTACTTC. Protein sequence: CASSFGLVGNEQYF.

This clone appeared a single time. This chain uses TRBV7-9 with TRBJ1-2; D remains unclear. Trimming stripped 4 bases from V and 4 bases from J, with 7 bases between. Germline CDR1 SEHNR, CDR2 FQNEAQ (reference sequence). This CDR3 is built from 12 residues. CDR3 region: CASSSEVYGYTF. The CDR3 nucleotides read TGTGCCAGCAGCTCGGAGGTCTATGGCTACACCTTC.

The rearrangement links TRBV20-1 to TRBJ2-5, with a tentative D call TRBD1 (6 bases). The CDR3 is made up of 16 amino acids. Per the germline V gene, CDR1 is DFQATT and CDR2 is SNEGSKA (reference sequence). The V and J ends lost 3 bases and 1 base respectively, with 18 bases between them. DNA for the CDR3: TGCAGTGCTAGTACCCCGGAGACAGGCCTCCAAGAGACCCAGTACTTC. The encoded protein is CSASTPETGLQETQYF.

V is TRBV21-1 and J is TRBJ2-5; the DNA was not compared with TRBD2, the D call given in the table. TRBV21-1 is a listed pseudogene. The CDR3 contains 17 residues. The chain's CDR3 is CASSTGTFSGAGETQYF. The DNA for the CDR3 is TGTGCCAGCAGCACCGGGACTTTCTCCGGGGCCGGGGAGACCCAGTACTTC.